Following are 30 T cell receptor beta chains from one sample sequenced in a study of siplizumab effects on memory and regulatory T cells. Profiled with immunoSEQ multiplex PCR; TCRdb holds only in-frame clones, not every one. The profile covers some 80,000 clones, with 85% to 95% appearing a single time and roughly 18% taken by the ten largest. Sequences were obtained from CD8+ T cells sorted from blood. These receptors all stem from a human donor in good health.

This chain connects TRBV9 to TRBJ2-3; D might be TRBD2 (6 bases). V lost 4 bases, J lost 0 bases, and 15 bases lay in between. The CDR3 runs to 16 residues. CDR1 SGDLS and CDR2 YYNGEE come from the germline V gene. The DNA of the CDR3 is TGTGCCAGCAGCCTACTAGGTAGCGGTAGCACAGATACGCAGTATTTT. This translates into CASSLLGSGSTDTQYF.

This chain connects TRBV9 to TRBJ2-3; D perhaps matches TRBD2 (6 bases). V lost 2 bases, J lost 0 bases, and 13 bases lay in between. The CDR3 has 16 amino acids. Germline CDR1 and CDR2: SGDLS and YYNGEE. Here the CDR3 DNA reads TGTGCCAGCAGCGTCGGTGGGGGGACTAGCACAGATACGCAGTATTTT. It is translated as CASSVGGGTSTDTQYF.

This clone was counted once. The genes are TRBV2 and TRBJ2-7, with unresolved D. The V gene lost 7 bases and the J gene lost 0 bases, with 10 bases spanning the gap. The CDR3 contains 13 residues. Germline V gene sequence: CDR1 SNHLY, CDR2 FYNNEI. CDR3 region: CASTGRNSYEQYF. CDR3 sequence (DNA): TGTGCCAGCACGGGCAGGAACTCCTACGAGCAGTACTTC.

The rearrangement joins TRBV14 to TRBJ2-7; D is undetermined. The CDR3 contains 12 residues. The V and J ends lost 2 bases and 12 bases respectively, with 14 bases between them. Germline V gives CDR1 SGHDN, CDR2 FVKESK. This chain's CDR3 is CASSQNWGFAYF. The CDR3 nucleotides are TGTGCCAGCAGCCAAAATTGGGGTTTTGCGTACTTC. The full variable domain, completed using reference TRBV14 and TRBJ2-7, is EAGVTQFPSHSVIEKGQTVTLRCDPISGHDNLYWYRRVMGKEIKFLLHFVKESKQDESGMPNNRFLAERTGGTYSTLKVQPAELEDSGVYFCASSQNWGFAYFGPGTRLTVT.

The V call is TRBV7-6, the J call TRBJ1-5; no reliable D call. The CDR3 totals 17 residues. The V and J ends lost 1 base and 3 bases respectively, with 16 bases between them. Germline loops: CDR1 SGHVS, CDR2 FNYEAQ. The CDR3 DNA is TGTGCCAGCAGCTTAGACTGGGGAGTTAAATTCAATCAGCCCCAGCATTTT. Translation gives CASSLDWGVKFNQPQHF.

The V gene is TRBV11-2, the J gene TRBJ2-7; D possibly corresponds to TRBD2 (6 bases). Trimming left V 3 bases short and J 5 bases short, with 17 bases between. The CDR3 sequence is 15 residues long. Germline values: CDR1 SGHAT, CDR2 FQNNGV. The DNA of the CDR3 is TGTGCCAGCAGCTTTCTCGGGAGTTCTTTCGACGAGCAGTACTTC. The encoded protein is CASSFLGSSFDEQYF. Filled out from reference TRBV11-2 and TRBJ2-7, the complete variable domain reads EAGVAQSPRYKIIEKRQSVAFWCNPISGHATLYWYQQILGQGPKLLIQFQNNGVVDDSQLPKDRFSAERLKGVDSTLKIQPAKLEDSAVYLCASSFLGSSFDEQYFGPGTRLTVT.

Here the CDR3 DNA reads TGTGCCAGCAGCTCCGACCAGCGAGGCACTGAAGCTTTCTTT. Translation: CASSSDQRGTEAFF. The genes are TRBV11-2 and TRBJ1-1, with D uncertain. Per germline, CDR1 SGHAT and CDR2 FQNNGV. Trimming left V 4 bases short and J 4 bases short, with 13 bases between. The CDR3 has 14 residues.

The V gene is TRBV7-9, the J gene TRBJ2-1, with TRBD2 identical over 11 bases. CDR1 is SEHNR, CDR2 FQNEAQ, per germline (reference sequence). There are 16 residues in the CDR3. The V gene end was trimmed by 1 base and the J gene end by 6 bases; junction bases not matched to a gene: 5. The CDR3 coding sequence is TGTGCCAGCAGCTTAGGAGGGACTAGCGGTTTCAATGAGCAGTTCTTC. Encoded protein: CASSLGGTSGFNEQFF.

The chain recombines TRBV19 with TRBJ1-2; D is unclear. Germline lookup yields CDR1 LNHDA and CDR2 SQIVND (reference sequence). The CDR3 is made up of 15 amino acids. V was shortened by 1 base and J by 6 bases, with 15 bases between the two germline ends. This CDR3 is CASSIGFTTLNGYTF. The DNA for the CDR3 is TGTGCCAGTAGTATAGGATTCACGACACTCAATGGCTACACCTTC.

This chain uses TRBV9 with TRBJ2-1; 10 bases line up with TRBD1. Germline V CDR1 and CDR2: SGDLS, YYNGEE. The length of the CDR3 is 14 residues. V lost 0 bases and J lost 9; bases outside the gene matches: 3. As DNA, the CDR3 is TGTGCCAGCAGCGTAGGGGGACAGGGGAGTGAGCAGTTCTTC. Protein product: CASSVGGQGSEQFF.

The J gene is TRBJ2-3, the V gene TRBV7-6; no reliable D call. This CDR3 is 13 amino acids long. Trimming stripped 3 bases from V and 3 bases from J, with 7 bases between. The germline V gene encodes CDR1 SGHVS and CDR2 FNYEAQ. The CDR3: CASSFTPTDTQYF. The CDR3 DNA follows: TGTGCCAGCAGCTTTACCCCGACAGATACGCAGTATTTT.

The chain uses TRBV14 and TRBJ2-3, with D tentatively TRBD1 or TRBD2 (5 bases each). V was shortened by 3 bases and J by 0 bases, with 7 bases between the two germline ends. The CDR3 has 14 residues. The germline gives CDR1 SGHDN, CDR2 FVKESK. This chain's CDR3 is CASSQGPSTDTQYF. The CDR3 DNA is TGTGCCAGCAGCCAGGGACCTAGCACAGATACGCAGTATTTT.

The chain employs TRBV19 and TRBJ2-5; tentative D call: TRBD2 (6 bases). The J call may be mistaken, given a closer DNA end match to TRBJ2-7. CDR1 is LNHDA, CDR2 SQIVND, per germline (reference sequence). The CDR3 has 15 residues. In DNA form, the CDR3 reads TGTGCCAGTAAACCGGCTAGCGCGAGCTCCTACGAGCAGTACTTC. Its protein product is CASKPASASSYEQYF.

The chain joins TRBV5-4 to TRBJ2-2, with 10 bases matching TRBD1. V shed 4 bases, J shed 7 bases, and the junction held 16 bases outside the gene matches. Per germline, CDR1 SGHNT and CDR2 YYREEE (reference sequence). CDR3 length: 18 residues. The CDR3 sequence is CASSALGTGAVMIGELFF. The DNA of the CDR3 is TGTGCCAGCAGCGCTCTTGGGACAGGGGCAGTTATGATCGGGGAGCTGTTTTTT.

The chain couples TRBV7-9 to TRBJ2-1; D is perhaps TRBD1 or TRBD2 (6 bases each). Germline lookup yields CDR1 SEHNR and CDR2 FQNEAQ (reference sequence). The V end lost 4 bases, the J end lost 0 bases, and 19 bases lay between the germline ends. This CDR3 is 18 amino acids long. The CDR3 DNA is TGTGCCAGCAGCTCAATAGGGGGACTCGCAATCTCCTACAATGAGCAGTTCTTC. Translation: CASSSIGGLAISYNEQFF.

The chain couples TRBV4-2 to TRBJ2-7, with TRBD2 identical over 7 bases. The V gene's germline CDR1 is LGHNA and CDR2 YNFKEQ. J was trimmed by 0 bases and V by 4 bases; bases with no gene match: 9. CDR3 length equals 16 residues. The CDR3 DNA is TGTGCCAGCAGCCCCCGGGATAGCGGGTTCTCCTACGAGCAGTACTTC. Protein: CASSPRDSGFSYEQYF.

The chain couples TRBV7-2 to TRBJ2-3; TRBD2 agrees at 13 bases. Per germline, CDR1 SGHTA and CDR2 FQGNSA. Unmatched junction bases numbered 5, after V lost 3 bases and J lost 2 bases. This CDR3 comprises 17 residues. CDR3 DNA: TGTGCCAGCAGCTTCGCACTAGCGGGAGGGTACACAGATACGCAGTATTTT. Translated: CASSFALAGGYTDTQYF. Complete variable domain (other parts from reference TRBV7-2 and TRBJ2-3): GAGVSQSPSNKVTEKGKDVELRCDPISGHTALYWYRQSLGQGLEFLIYFQGNSAPDKSGLPSDRFSAERTGGSVSTLTIQRTQQEDSAVYLCASSFALAGGYTDTQYFGPGTRLTVL.

The CDR3 loop is CASSYSLAAIYGYTF. CDR3 DNA sequence: TGTGCCAGCAGTTACAGCTTGGCAGCCATATATGGCTACACCTTC. The chain uses TRBV6-5 and TRBJ1-2, with unresolved D. The V gene's germline CDR1 is MNHEY and CDR2 SVGAGI. The CDR3 spans 15 residues. The ends were cut back, 2 bases at V and 5 bases at J, with 15 bases in the middle.

The chain employs TRBV7-8 and TRBJ2-7, with 7 bases matching TRBD2. V was pared by 2 bases and J by 4 bases, with 8 bases of the junction left unmatched. Germline V gives CDR1 SGHVS, CDR2 FQNEAQ. The CDR3 runs 15 residues. CDR3 sequence: CASSLFGGRVYEQYF. CDR3 nucleotide sequence: TGTGCCAGCAGCTTATTCGGGGGGAGAGTGTACGAGCAGTACTTC.

This clone has only one observation. The chain has TRBV19 and TRBJ2-5; D is unresolved. The CDR3 has 15 residues. Germline V gives CDR1 LNHDA, CDR2 SQIVND (reference sequence). Between the trimmed V and J ends, which lost 5 bases and 4 bases, there was a span of 17 bases. In DNA, the CDR3 is TGTGCCAGTAGTCCAGGCCTTACTTGGGGAGAGACCCAGTACTTC. Translating it yields CASSPGLTWGETQYF.

The chain is built from TRBV7-9 and TRBJ2-7; D might be TRBD1 or TRBD2, each matching 5 bases. Germline V lookup: CDR1 SEHNR, CDR2 FQNEAQ (reference sequence). Between the trimmed V and J ends, which lost 5 bases and 1 base, there was a span of 21 bases. CDR3 length: 17 amino acids. The CDR3 spells CASSDPGPGKSSYEQYF. In DNA form, the CDR3 reads TGTGCCAGCAGCGATCCGGGACCGGGAAAATCGTCCTACGAGCAGTACTTC.

This chain links TRBV2 with TRBJ2-5; 11 bases are a match to TRBD2. This CDR3 is 15 amino acids long. V shed 6 bases, J shed 2 bases, and the junction held 5 bases outside the gene matches. Germline values: CDR1 SNHLY, CDR2 FYNNEI. The CDR3 sequence is CASRLAGEYQETQYF. The CDR3 region has the DNA TGTGCCAGCAGACTAGCGGGAGAATATCAAGAGACCCAGTACTTC.

The chain is built from TRBV19 and TRBJ1-2, with a possible D match to TRBD1 (6 bases). This CDR3 spans 13 amino acids. With 6 bases removed from V and 5 bases from J, the gap between germline ends came to 13 bases. Germline V lookup: CDR1 LNHDA, CDR2 SQIVND (reference sequence). The CDR3 region has the DNA TGTGCCAGTAGCCCGGGACACCTATATGGCTACACCTTC. Encoded protein: CASSPGHLYGYTF.

The rearrangement joins TRBV27 to TRBJ2-5; D perhaps matches TRBD2 (5 bases). The V and J ends lost 8 bases and 2 bases respectively, with 12 bases between them. The CDR3 runs 13 residues. In germline, CDR1 is MNHEY, CDR2 SMNVEV (reference sequence). CDR3 amino acids: CASQIPGQETQYF. The CDR3 nucleotides read TGTGCCAGCCAAATCCCGGGGCAAGAGACCCAGTACTTC.

This sequence joins TRBV7-8 and TRBJ2-7; 7 nucleotides match TRBD1. There are 14 residues in the CDR3. Germline CDR1 SGHVS, CDR2 FQNEAQ. J lost 5 bases, V lost 5 bases, and 9 bases had no gene match. The CDR3 spells CASSGRQGRDEQYF. CDR3 bases: TGTGCCAGCAGCGGCCGACAGGGAAGGGACGAGCAGTACTTC.

This chain uses TRBV27 with TRBJ2-7; TRBD2 might be the D (5 bases). From germline, CDR1 is MNHEY and CDR2 SMNVEV (reference sequence). Trimming cost V 0 bases and J 2 bases, with 11 bases left between them. The CDR3 contains 15 residues. CDR3 DNA: TGTGCCAGCAGTTTATCCGGCGGGCAAACCTACGAGCAGTACTTC. This translates into CASSLSGGQTYEQYF.

This chain uses TRBV28 with TRBJ2-7; TRBD1 matches 7 bases. The CDR3 is 13 amino acids. From germline, CDR1 is MDHEN and CDR2 SYDVKM. Trimming removed 5 bases from V and 3 bases from J; junction bases left unmatched: 4. The CDR3 sequence: CASSPWDSYEQYF. The CDR3 coding sequence is TGTGCCAGCAGTCCCTGGGACAGCTACGAGCAGTACTTC.

The chain has TRBV10-3 and TRBJ2-6; unclear D gene. This CDR3 contains 15 residues. V dropped 6 bases and J dropped 3 bases, with 12 bases sitting between them. Germline CDR1 ENHRY, CDR2 SYGVKD. The CDR3 nucleotides are TGTGCCATCAGAGGTAGGGATAGTGGGGCCAACGTCCTGACTTTC. It yields the protein CAIRGRDSGANVLTF.

This clone was counted once. The chain has TRBV13 and TRBJ1-1, with D possibly matching TRBD1 (6 bases). The V end was cut by 5 bases, the J end by 7 bases, with 20 bases between. Germline-derived CDR1 and CDR2 are PRHDT and FYEKMQ (reference sequence). The CDR3 length is 15 residues. CDR3 DNA sequence: TGTGCCAGCAGCGCAATTCACGGGGGGGGCCTTGAAGCTTTCTTT. This encodes CASSAIHGGGLEAFF.

The chain has TRBV11-2 and TRBJ2-1; 11 bases match TRBD2. The CDR3 totals 16 residues. V trimming: 1 base; J trimming: 4 bases; junction bases outside the gene matches: 3. Germline CDR1 reads SGHAT; CDR2 reads FQNNGV. The CDR3 here is CASSLVGTSGYNEQFF. CDR3 in DNA: TGTGCCAGCAGCTTAGTTGGGACTAGCGGTTACAATGAGCAGTTCTTC.